This is a list of T cell receptor beta chains from one sample in a study of metastatic and nonmetastatic thyroid tumors. TCRdb re-analyzed the PCR reads using MiXCR. Found here are about 15,000 clones, 25% to 30% of them singletons; the top ten hold around 12%. Input material: tumor tissue. These receptors were obtained from a male donor with papillary thyroid cancer or a benign thyroid nodule (not recorded which). Some clones in this sample may be carry-over from other donors' samples. Both conserved end residues are part of each CDR3. A D gene is named only where the DNA matches it firmly. Part of the rows lack a size; the others show once, few, many or a class for expanded clones.

clone_size: once
d_call: .
j_call: TRBJ1-6
v_call: TRBV5-1
cdr3_nt: TGCGCCAGCAGCGGGTCCGCGTCCTATAATTCACCCCTCCACTTT
cdr3_aa: CASSGSASYNSPLHF

clone_size: few
d_call: .
j_call: TRBJ2-7
v_call: TRBV12-5
cdr3_nt: TGTGCTAGTGGTCCACCGGACGTAATCTACGAGCAGTACTTC
cdr3_aa: CASGPPDVIYEQYF

clone_size: few
d_call: .
j_call: TRBJ2-7
v_call: TRBV6-1
cdr3_nt: TGTGCCAGCAGAGGAACGGGCTACGAGCAGTACTTC
cdr3_aa: CASRGTGYEQYF

clone_size: many
d_call: TRBD1
j_call: TRBJ2-3
v_call: TRBV10-3
cdr3_nt: TGTGCCATCAGTACCGCGACAGGGAAGGGCACAGATACGCAGTATTTT
cdr3_aa: CAISTATGKGTDTQYF

clone_size: .
d_call: .
j_call: TRBJ2-2
v_call: TRBV19
cdr3_nt: TGTGCCAGTAGTATTGGGGGTTTAGGCACCGGGGAGCTGTTTTTT
cdr3_aa: CASSIGGLGTGELFF

clone_size: few
d_call: .
j_call: TRBJ2-5
v_call: TRBV2
cdr3_nt: TGTGCCAGCAGTTTCATGGAAGAGACCCAGTACTTC
cdr3_aa: CASSFMEETQYF

clone_size: .
d_call: .
j_call: TRBJ2-7
v_call: TRBV20-1
cdr3_nt: TGCAGTGCGGGCCTACCGGGCAAGGTCTACGAGCAGTACTTC
cdr3_aa: CSAGLPGKVYEQYF

clone_size: .
d_call: .
j_call: TRBJ1-1
v_call: TRBV11-1
cdr3_nt: TGTGCCAGCAGCTCCGGGAAAGGGTTTCTCAGAAATGAAGCTTTCTTT
cdr3_aa: CASSSGKGFLRNEAFF

clone_size: .
d_call: TRBD1
j_call: TRBJ1-6
v_call: TRBV5-1
cdr3_nt: TGCGCCAGCAGGGAGACAGGGGGCTATTCACCCCTCCACTTT
cdr3_aa: CASRETGGYSPLHF

clone_size: .
d_call: .
j_call: TRBJ2-1
v_call: TRBV6-4
cdr3_nt: TGTGCCAGCAGTGACACAGGGAGGGATGAGCAGTTCTTC
cdr3_aa: CASSDTGRDEQFF

clone_size: .
d_call: .
j_call: TRBJ2-7
v_call: TRBV6-2/TRBV6-3
cdr3_nt: TGTGCCAGCAGTTACGATAGAGTCGAGCAGTACTTC
cdr3_aa: CASSYDRVEQYF

clone_size: .
d_call: .
j_call: TRBJ1-1
v_call: TRBV6-1
cdr3_nt: TGTGCCAGCAGTGAGGCCCCCCGCACTGAAGCTTTCTTT
cdr3_aa: CASSEAPRTEAFF

clone_size: medium-sized
d_call: .
j_call: TRBJ2-3
v_call: TRBV4-2
cdr3_nt: TGTGCCAGCAGCCCCCAGAGCCAAACGCAGTATTTT
cdr3_aa: CASSPQSQTQYF

clone_size: many
d_call: TRBD2
j_call: TRBJ2-1
v_call: TRBV19
cdr3_nt: TGTGCCAGTAGTATTGATCGGCTAGCGGGAGGGGAGCAGTTCTTC
cdr3_aa: CASSIDRLAGGEQFF

clone_size: many
d_call: .
j_call: TRBJ1-2
v_call: TRBV28
cdr3_nt: TGTGCCAGCAGTTTTGGGGGCGTCCTCTCCGGCTACACCTTC
cdr3_aa: CASSFGGVLSGYTF

clone_size: few
d_call: TRBD1
j_call: TRBJ2-5
v_call: TRBV6-1
cdr3_nt: TGTGCCAGCAGTGACCTGGGACAGGGAAAGACCCAGTACTTC
cdr3_aa: CASSDLGQGKTQYF

clone_size: many
d_call: TRBD2
j_call: TRBJ2-1
v_call: TRBV5-1
cdr3_nt: TGCGCCAGCAGCCCAGCGGGAGGGTACAATGAGCAGTTCTTC
cdr3_aa: CASSPAGGYNEQFF

clone_size: few
d_call: .
j_call: TRBJ2-2
v_call: TRBV6-1
cdr3_nt: TGTGCCGGTAGCGTACCGAACACCGGGGAGCTGTTTTTT
cdr3_aa: CAGSVPNTGELFF

clone_size: medium-sized
d_call: .
j_call: TRBJ1-6
v_call: TRBV20-1
cdr3_nt: TGCAGTGGGAGCTCCTATAATTCACCCCTCCACTTT
cdr3_aa: CSGSSYNSPLHF

clone_size: medium-sized
d_call: TRBD1
j_call: TRBJ2-7
v_call: TRBV6-5
cdr3_nt: TGTGCCAGCAGTTACTTCACAGGGGGCGACGAGCAGTACTTC
cdr3_aa: CASSYFTGGDEQYF

clone_size: medium-sized
d_call: TRBD2
j_call: TRBJ2-2
v_call: TRBV5-6
cdr3_nt: TGTGCCAGCAGCGCCGGGACTAGCGGGAGGGGAGCCGGGGAGCTGTTTTTT
cdr3_aa: CASSAGTSGRGAGELFF

clone_size: .
d_call: .
j_call: TRBJ2-1
v_call: TRBV6-1
cdr3_nt: TGTGCCAGCGTACGGGAGCGCAACAATGAGCAGTTCTTC
cdr3_aa: CASVRERNNEQFF

clone_size: .
d_call: TRBD2
j_call: TRBJ2-5
v_call: TRBV6-2/TRBV6-3
cdr3_nt: TGTGCCAGCATTCCCGGGACTAGTATACAGACCCAGTACTTC
cdr3_aa: CASIPGTSIQTQYF

clone_size: .
d_call: .
j_call: TRBJ1-1
v_call: TRBV18
cdr3_nt: TGTGCCAGCTCACCGGGATGGCAGGGTTGGTACACTGAAGCTTTCTTT
cdr3_aa: CASSPGWQGWYTEAFF

clone_size: many
d_call: TRBD2
j_call: TRBJ2-3
v_call: TRBV7-9
cdr3_nt: TGTGCCAGCAGCTTAGATAGGGAGGGAGATACGCAGTATTTT
cdr3_aa: CASSLDREGDTQYF

clone_size: .
d_call: .
j_call: TRBJ2-3
v_call: TRBV6-1
cdr3_nt: TGTGCCAGCAGTGAAAAGGGGGACACAGATACGCAGTATTTT
cdr3_aa: CASSEKGDTDTQYF

clone_size: .
d_call: TRBD1
j_call: TRBJ2-6
v_call: TRBV5-1
cdr3_nt: TGCGCCAGCAGCTCACTGGGACAGGGGGTTATCTCTGGGGCCAACGTCCTGACTTTC
cdr3_aa: CASSSLGQGVISGANVLTF

clone_size: medium-sized
d_call: .
j_call: TRBJ2-3
v_call: TRBV20-1
cdr3_nt: TGCAGTGCTAGGGGGCTTCAAAAGGGTTGTTTT
cdr3_aa: CSARGLQKGCF

clone_size: medium-sized
d_call: .
j_call: TRBJ1-4
v_call: TRBV20-1
cdr3_nt: TGCAGTGCTAACAGCGCCTCAACTAATGAAAAACTGTTTTTT
cdr3_aa: CSANSASTNEKLFF

clone_size: .
d_call: TRBD2
j_call: TRBJ2-1
v_call: TRBV20-1
cdr3_nt: TGCAGTGCCGCTACGGGAGGGACCAATGAGCAGTTCTTC
cdr3_aa: CSAATGGTNEQFF

clone_size: few
d_call: .
j_call: TRBJ1-2
v_call: TRBV27
cdr3_nt: TGTGCCAGCAGTTTGGCGGGTGGGTCATTCTATGGCTACACCTTC
cdr3_aa: CASSLAGGSFYGYTF

clone_size: .
d_call: TRBD1
j_call: TRBJ1-5
v_call: TRBV11-1
cdr3_nt: TGTGCCAGCAGCCAAGGTGGGACAGGGAATAATCAGCCCCAGCATTTT
cdr3_aa: CASSQGGTGNNQPQHF

clone_size: .
d_call: .
j_call: TRBJ2-1
v_call: TRBV19
cdr3_nt: TGTGCCAGTAGTATAATCACAGGTGACAATGAGCAGTTCTTC
cdr3_aa: CASSIITGDNEQFF

clone_size: .
d_call: TRBD1
j_call: TRBJ2-2
v_call: TRBV19
cdr3_nt: TGTGCCAGTAGAGGGACAGGGGTTCTCACCGGGGAGCTGTTTTTT
cdr3_aa: CASRGTGVLTGELFF

clone_size: many
d_call: .
j_call: TRBJ1-5
v_call: TRBV28
cdr3_nt: TGTGCCAGCAGTTTTTCCCTAAGTGGCAGGGGAGGCAATCAGCCCCAGCATTTT
cdr3_aa: CASSFSLSGRGGNQPQHF

clone_size: medium-sized
d_call: .
j_call: TRBJ1-1
v_call: TRBV6-1
cdr3_nt: TGTGCCAGCAGTACGCCCTTGGCTGAAGCTTTCTTT
cdr3_aa: CASSTPLAEAFF

clone_size: .
d_call: .
j_call: TRBJ1-1
v_call: TRBV7-3
cdr3_nt: TGTGCCAGCAGCCACCACGAAACTCCGTACACTGAAGCTTTCTTT
cdr3_aa: CASSHHETPYTEAFF

clone_size: .
d_call: TRBD1
j_call: TRBJ2-3
v_call: TRBV5-1
cdr3_nt: TGCGCCAGCAGCCAGTACCGGACAGGGGGAAGCTCAGATACGCAGTATTTT
cdr3_aa: CASSQYRTGGSSDTQYF

clone_size: many
d_call: .
j_call: TRBJ2-7
v_call: TRBV6-1
cdr3_nt: TGTGCCAGCAGTGAAGCAATTCTCGCGGAGCAGTACTTC
cdr3_aa: CASSEAILAEQYF

clone_size: large
d_call: .
j_call: TRBJ2-3
v_call: TRBV24-1
cdr3_nt: TGTGCCACCAGTGATTTGGGACAACCAGATACGCAGTATTTT
cdr3_aa: CATSDLGQPDTQYF

clone_size: .
d_call: .
j_call: TRBJ2-5
v_call: TRBV6-2/TRBV6-3
cdr3_nt: TGTGCCAGCGAGACACCTTTAGGGGGAGGGCTTCGGGAGACCCAGTACTTC
cdr3_aa: CASETPLGGGLRETQYF

clone_size: .
d_call: TRBD2
j_call: TRBJ2-7
v_call: TRBV12-3/TRBV12-4
cdr3_nt: TGTGCCAGCAGAGGACTAGCGGGAAGCGAGCAGTACTTC
cdr3_aa: CASRGLAGSEQYF

clone_size: many
d_call: .
j_call: TRBJ2-1
v_call: TRBV5-1
cdr3_nt: TGCGCCAGCAGCGGCTGGGACTTCTACAATGAGCAGTTCTTC
cdr3_aa: CASSGWDFYNEQFF

clone_size: medium-sized
d_call: TRBD1
j_call: TRBJ2-5
v_call: TRBV11-3
cdr3_nt: TGTGCCAGCAGCTTTACAGGGGGAGAGACCCAGTACTTC
cdr3_aa: CASSFTGGETQYF

clone_size: .
d_call: .
j_call: TRBJ1-4
v_call: TRBV27
cdr3_nt: TGTGCCAGCAGTTCAGTCCACAGCGCCGAAAAACTGTTTTTT
cdr3_aa: CASSSVHSAEKLFF

clone_size: .
d_call: TRBD2
j_call: TRBJ2-7
v_call: TRBV30
cdr3_nt: TGTGCCTGGAGTGTAGGGCCTAGCGGCCACGAGCAGTACTTC
cdr3_aa: CAWSVGPSGHEQYF

clone_size: .
d_call: .
j_call: TRBJ2-7
v_call: TRBV27
cdr3_nt: TGTGCCAGCAGTTTGGGTAGGGGTTTCTACGAGCAGTACTTC
cdr3_aa: CASSLGRGFYEQYF

clone_size: many
d_call: .
j_call: TRBJ2-1
v_call: TRBV7-9
cdr3_nt: TGTGCCAGCAGCTCAGCGAACTTCGATGAGCAGTTCTTC
cdr3_aa: CASSSANFDEQFF

clone_size: many
d_call: TRBD2
j_call: TRBJ2-7
v_call: TRBV6-5
cdr3_nt: TGTGCCAGCAGTTACCTATTTAGCGGGAGATCCTACGAGCAGTACTTC
cdr3_aa: CASSYLFSGRSYEQYF

clone_size: .
d_call: .
j_call: TRBJ2-7
v_call: TRBV18
cdr3_nt: TGTGCCAGCTCACCAATAAAGGACAGCTCCTACGAGCAGTACTTC
cdr3_aa: CASSPIKDSSYEQYF

clone_size: many
d_call: .
j_call: TRBJ2-1
v_call: TRBV3-1
cdr3_nt: TGTGCCAGCAGCCCTATGGCGGAGGGTTACAATGAGCAGTTCTTC
cdr3_aa: CASSPMAEGYNEQFF

clone_size: few
d_call: TRBD1
j_call: TRBJ1-5
v_call: TRBV19
cdr3_nt: TGTGCCAGTAGTAGAAAGGGACAGGGGAGATTGCATTTT
cdr3_aa: CASSRKGQGRLHF

clone_size: .
d_call: TRBD1
j_call: TRBJ1-2
v_call: TRBV7-3
cdr3_nt: TGTGCCAGCAGCCGAACAGGGGGGTCTGGCTACACCTTC
cdr3_aa: CASSRTGGSGYTF

clone_size: many
d_call: TRBD1
j_call: TRBJ1-1
v_call: TRBV5-6
cdr3_nt: TGTGCCAGCAGCGACACCGGACAGGGGAACACTGAAGCTTTCTTT
cdr3_aa: CASSDTGQGNTEAFF

clone_size: .
d_call: TRBD1
j_call: TRBJ2-7
v_call: TRBV13
cdr3_nt: TGTGCCAGCAGCTTTTCACAGGGGGACATCTACGAGCAGTACTTC
cdr3_aa: CASSFSQGDIYEQYF

clone_size: once
d_call: .
j_call: TRBJ2-3
v_call: TRBV5-1
cdr3_nt: TGCGCCAGCAGCTTGCGTATACCTGGAGATACGCAGTATTTT
cdr3_aa: CASSLRIPGDTQYF

clone_size: many
d_call: .
j_call: TRBJ1-4
v_call: TRBV5-5
cdr3_nt: TGTGCCAGCAGTCCACATAGAGATCGGCCTAATGAAAAACTGTTTTTT
cdr3_aa: CASSPHRDRPNEKLFF

clone_size: .
d_call: .
j_call: TRBJ2-7
v_call: TRBV5-1
cdr3_nt: TGCGCCAGCAGCTCGCCGGATGGATTTAGGCCCTACGAGCGGTACTTC
cdr3_aa: CASSSPDGFRPYERYF

clone_size: .
d_call: TRBD2
j_call: TRBJ2-2
v_call: TRBV19
cdr3_nt: TGTGCCAGTAGTATTGCTGACAGTCTAGCGGCAACGAACACCGGGGAGCTGTTTTTT
cdr3_aa: CASSIADSLAATNTGELFF